The 24 T cell receptor beta chains below were found in one sample sequenced in a study of OX40 agonist ivuxolimab in advanced cancers. The method was immunoSEQ multiplex PCR; TCRdb's version includes in-frame clones alone and lacks a portion of them. The data show about 60,000 clones, under 85% seen once. The specimen was CD4+ or CD8+ T cells sorted from blood, collected in a trial of the OX40 agonist ivuxolimab. Receptors originate from an adult with an advanced solid tumor such as melanoma, head and neck, liver or kidney cancer.

The chain uses TRBV11-2 and TRBJ1-3; unclear D gene. The germline gives CDR1 SGHAT, CDR2 FQNNGV. The V end was cut by 0 bases, the J end by 2 bases, with 5 bases between. This CDR3 region has 14 residues. This CDR3 reads CASSLDRAGNTIYF. In nucleotides, the CDR3 is TGTGCCAGCAGCTTAGATAGGGCTGGAAACACCATATATTTT.

V usage is TRBV10-3 and J usage is TRBJ2-2; 9 nucleotides match TRBD2. Germline CDR1 ENHRY, CDR2 SYGVKD. The CDR3 covers 16 residues. With 3 bases clipped from V and 6 bases from J, the junction kept 8 bases outside the gene matches. The CDR3 DNA follows: TGTGCCATCAGTGAAGGTAGCGGGAGAGGCGCCGGGGAGCTGTTTTTT. This sequence encodes CAISEGSGRGAGELFF.

The J gene is TRBJ2-7, the V gene TRBV7-2; D gene uncertain. The CDR3 runs 14 residues. CDR1 is SGHTA and CDR2 is FQGNSA in the germline V gene. V was cut by 1 base and J by 6 bases, with 13 bases left in between. As DNA, the CDR3 is TGTGCCAGCAGCTTAGACGGCCCTAGGGTCGAGCAGTACTTC. Its translation is CASSLDGPRVEQYF.

V and J are TRBV27 and TRBJ2-1; D ambiguous. Germline values: CDR1 MNHEY, CDR2 SMNVEV (reference sequence). This CDR3 spans 15 amino acids. Trimming took off 3 bases at V and 0 bases at J, with 9 bases between the two ends. The CDR3 loop reads CASSFAPNSYNEQFF. In nucleotides, the CDR3 is TGTGCCAGCAGTTTTGCGCCAAACTCCTACAATGAGCAGTTCTTC.

This chain uses TRBV28 with TRBJ1-2, with D perhaps TRBD1 (6 bases). This CDR3 is 13 amino acids long. The germline V gene has CDR1 MDHEN and CDR2 SYDVKM. Trimming left V 3 bases short and J 7 bases short, with 12 bases between. The CDR3 region is CASSFQGRSGYTF. The CDR3 bases are TGTGCCAGCAGTTTTCAGGGGCGAAGTGGCTACACCTTC.

V gene TRBV2 combines with J gene TRBJ1-5, with D tentatively TRBD1 (6 bases). The CDR3 is made up of 17 amino acids. Germline CDR1 and CDR2: SNHLY and FYNNEI. V was cut by 2 bases and J by 4 bases, with 18 bases left in between. This chain's CDR3 is CASSENAGVSWNQPQHF. As DNA, the CDR3 is TGTGCCAGCAGTGAAAACGCAGGGGTGTCCTGGAATCAGCCCCAGCATTTT. Based on the CDR3 plus reference TRBV2 and TRBJ1-5, the full variable domain is EPEVTQTPSHQVTQMGQEVILRCVPISNHLYFYWYRQILGQKVEFLVSFYNNEISEKSEIFDDQFSVERPDGSNFTLKIRSTKLEDSAMYFCASSENAGVSWNQPQHFGDGTRLSIL.

The rearrangement uses TRBV10-1 and TRBJ2-1; TRBD2 matches at 9 bases. Germline CDR1 reads WNHNN; CDR2 reads SYGVQD (reference sequence). J was trimmed by 0 bases and V by 2 bases; bases with no gene match: 2. The CDR3 sequence is 16 residues long. In DNA form, the CDR3 reads TGCGCCAGCAGTGAGCGGCGGGGGGGCTCCTACAATGAGCAGTTCTTC. It specifies CASSERRGGSYNEQFF.

This clone occurred a few times. V is TRBV11-3 and J is TRBJ1-3; D is ambiguous. The CDR3 is 13 residues long. Germline assignment: CDR1 SGHNT and CDR2 YENEEA. V lost 4 bases, J lost 0 bases, and 4 bases lay in between. The CDR3 is CASSSGSGNTIYF. CDR3 nucleotides: TGTGCCAGCAGCTCCGGCTCTGGAAACACCATATATTTT.

The V gene is TRBV14, the J gene TRBJ1-2; TRBD1 agrees at 8 bases. The CDR3 contains 14 residues. The ends lost 2 bases at V and 8 bases at J; junction bases unmatched: 7. From germline, CDR1 is SGHDN and CDR2 FVKESK. Here the CDR3 reads CASSQLDRGDGYTF. The DNA of the CDR3 is TGTGCCAGCAGCCAACTCGACAGGGGTGACGGCTACACCTTC.

Comments on this clone: A much more abundant neighbour one base away suggests this may be a read error. Other nucleotide sequences in the sample specify the same CDR3. This chain joins TRBV9 and TRBJ2-7; 11 bases agree with TRBD2. Germline CDR1 is SGDLS and CDR2 is YYNGEE. The CDR3 sequence is 15 residues long. CDR3 bases: TGTGCCAGCAGCACCCGTGATAGCGGGAGGGCGGAGCAATACTTC. It is translated as CASSTRDSGRAEQYF.

V gene TRBV6-6 combines with J gene TRBJ1-1; TRBD1 is a possible D gene (6 bases). Trimming stripped 7 bases from V and 5 bases from J, with 23 bases between. The CDR3 is 16 amino acids. The germline V gene has CDR1 MNHNY and CDR2 SVGAGI (reference sequence). This CDR3 is CASNAPSGDEGTEAFF. In DNA form, the CDR3 reads TGTGCCAGCAACGCACCGTCAGGGGATGAGGGGACTGAAGCTTTCTTT.

The CDR3 loop is CASQSRGTGELFF. CDR3 DNA sequence: TGTGCCAGCCAAAGCAGGGGGACCGGGGAGCTGTTTTTT. J is TRBJ2-2 and V is TRBV6-6, with TRBD1 matching 7 bases. With V trimmed by 8 bases and J by 5 bases, 5 bases remained unmatched. In germline, CDR1 is MNHNY, CDR2 SVGAGI (reference sequence). The CDR3 totals 13 residues.

This chain joins TRBV7-2 and TRBJ1-3, with TRBD1 as a possible D gene (5 bases). This CDR3 is 14 amino acids long. Between the trimmed V and J ends, which lost 5 bases and 7 bases, there was a span of 15 bases. From germline, CDR1 is SGHTA and CDR2 FQGNSA. CDR3 in DNA: TGTGCCAGCAGCCCTGCCCAGGGTCGGAACACCATATATTTT. Amino acids: CASSPAQGRNTIYF.

This chain joins TRBV28 and TRBJ2-7, with D uncertain. The V end was cut by 7 bases, the J end by 3 bases, with 22 bases between. The CDR3 runs 16 residues. Germline assignment: CDR1 MDHEN and CDR2 SYDVKM. The CDR3 region is CASNSPFSDFYYEQYF. For the CDR3, the DNA is TGTGCCAGCAATTCACCATTCAGCGACTTCTACTACGAGCAGTACTTC. The variable domain in full, completed from reference TRBV28 and TRBJ2-7, reads DVKVTQSSRYLVKRTGEKVFLECVQDMDHENMFWYRQDPGLGLRLIYFSYDVKMKEKGDIPEGYSVSREKKERFSLILESASTNQTSMYLCASNSPFSDFYYEQYFGPGTRLTVT.

The V and J genes are TRBV29-1 and TRBJ2-5; weak D call: TRBD2 (6 bases). The ends were cut back, 5 bases at V and 6 bases at J, with 16 bases in the middle. The CDR3 is 13 residues long. Germline assignment: CDR1 SQVTM and CDR2 ANQGSEA. The CDR3 nucleotides are TGCAGCGTTTCCGGGACTGACTCCCAGACCCAGTACTTC. Its translation: CSVSGTDSQTQYF. The full variable domain, with the rest looked up from reference TRBV29-1 and TRBJ2-5, is SAVISQKPSRDICQRGTSLTIQCQVDSQVTMMFWYRQQPGQSLTLIATANQGSEATYESGFVIDKFPISRPNLTFSTLTVSNMSPEDSSIYLCSVSGTDSQTQYFGPGTRLLVL.

In its sample, this clone was seen once. The V call is TRBV5-6, the J call TRBJ2-7; 12 bases line up with TRBD2. The ends lost 3 bases at V and 7 bases at J; junction bases unmatched: 5. Germline CDR1 and CDR2: SGHDT and YYEEEE. This CDR3 has 14 residues. The CDR3 DNA is TGTGCCAGCAGCTCAAGACTAGCGGGAGAAGAGCAGTACTTC. As protein: CASSSRLAGEEQYF.

The CDR3 is CATSPNRGLNSPLHF. CDR3 bases: TGTGCCACCAGCCCGAACAGGGGTCTTAATTCACCCCTCCACTTT. The chain combines TRBV15 with TRBJ1-6; 7 positions match TRBD1. CDR3 size: 15 residues. The ends lost 5 bases at V and 6 bases at J; junction bases unmatched: 7. Germline CDR1 is LNHNV and CDR2 is YYDKDF (reference sequence). The whole variable domain, filled in from reference TRBV15 and TRBJ1-6, reads DAMVIQNPRYQVTQFGKPVTLSCSQTLNHNVMYWYQQKSSQAPKLLFHYYDKDFNNEADTPDNFQSRRPNTSFCFLDIRSPGLGDTAMYLCATSPNRGLNSPLHFGNGTRLTVT.

The chain recombines TRBV11-2 with TRBJ2-5; 7 nucleotides align to TRBD2. J was trimmed by 5 bases and V by 1 base; bases with no gene match: 13. The length of the CDR3 is 17 residues. Germline V gene data show CDR1 as SGHAT and CDR2 as FQNNGV. Here the CDR3 DNA reads TGTGCCAGCAGCTTAGCAGGTGGTGTCGGGAGGCCCGAGACCCAGTACTTC. This gives the protein CASSLAGGVGRPETQYF. The full variable domain, its missing parts supplied by reference TRBV11-2 and TRBJ2-5, is EAGVAQSPRYKIIEKRQSVAFWCNPISGHATLYWYQQILGQGPKLLIQFQNNGVVDDSQLPKDRFSAERLKGVDSTLKIQPAKLEDSAVYLCASSLAGGVGRPETQYFGPGTRLLVL.

The chain joins TRBV4-2 to TRBJ1-5, with D tentatively TRBD1 (6 bases). The V gene's germline CDR1 is LGHNA and CDR2 YNFKEQ. Trimming took off 4 bases at V and 6 bases at J, with 16 bases between the two ends. This CDR3 spans 15 amino acids. The CDR3 DNA sequence: TGTGCCAGCAGCCCCGTCACGGGGGGCGGTCAGCCCCAGCATTTT. Translated: CASSPVTGGGQPQHF.

This clone appeared a single time. The chain carries TRBV27 and TRBJ1-5; TRBD1 matches at 10 bases. V gave up 8 bases and J gave up 2 bases; unmatched junction bases: 3. In germline, CDR1 is MNHEY, CDR2 SMNVEV (reference sequence). This CDR3 comprises 14 residues. CDR3 amino acids: CASGDRGGNQPQHF. DNA of the CDR3: TGTGCCAGCGGGGACAGGGGTGGCAATCAGCCCCAGCATTTT.

This chain joins TRBV4-1 and TRBJ1-4; the D gene is possibly TRBD1 (6 bases). The germline CDR1 and CDR2 sequences are MGHRA and YSYEKL. The V gene lost 0 bases and the J gene lost 7 bases, with 12 bases spanning the gap. There are 15 residues in the CDR3. CDR3 DNA: TGCGCCAGCAGCCAAGATCAGGGGCAGGGTGAAAAACTGTTTTTT. Protein sequence: CASSQDQGQGEKLFF.

The chain has TRBV19 and TRBJ2-3; TRBD1 is a possible D gene (6 bases). Trimming took 1 base from V and 1 from J, leaving 9 bases between them. CDR1 is LNHDA, CDR2 SQIVND, per germline (reference sequence). This CDR3 has 15 amino acids. CDR3 residues: CASSIGNRGTDTQYF. The CDR3 DNA sequence: TGTGCCAGTAGTATAGGGAACAGGGGCACAGATACGCAGTATTTT. The whole variable domain, remainder taken from reference TRBV19 and TRBJ2-3, is DGGITQSPKYLFRKEGQNVTLSCEQNLNHDAMYWYRQDPGQGLRLIYYSQIVNDFQKGDIAEGYSVSREKKESFPLTVTSAQKNPTAFYLCASSIGNRGTDTQYFGPGTRLTVL.

The chain uses TRBV27 and TRBJ1-4; 9 positions match TRBD1. V dropped 1 base and J dropped 8; count of bases not matched to a gene: 5. CDR1 MNHEY and CDR2 SMNVEV come from the germline V gene (reference sequence). The CDR3 is 15 amino acids. The CDR3 DNA reads as TGTGCCAGCAGTTTATTTGTGGGACAGGGCGAAAAACTGTTTTTT. Its translation is CASSLFVGQGEKLFF.

The gene calls are TRBV5-4 and TRBJ2-3; D remains ambiguous. This CDR3 comprises 12 residues. V was shortened by 1 base and J by 5 bases, with 5 bases between the two germline ends. The germline V gene encodes CDR1 SGHNT and CDR2 YYREEE (reference sequence). CDR3 loop: CASSLMGDTQYF. The CDR3 DNA sequence: TGTGCCAGCAGCTTGATGGGAGATACGCAGTATTTT.